This entry is about one T cell receptor beta chain. This specimen comes from a study of blood T cell repertoires in COVID-19. Residents of about two dozen US areas, aged about 18 to 95 years, made up the participants. The protocol was immunoSEQ multiplex PCR, while the TCRdb copy is restricted to in-frame clones and leaves out a portion. This table has 150,000 to 200,000 clones, approximately 80% appearing once. Germline-derived CDR1 and CDR2 are SGHRS and YFSETQ. The CDR3 is 16 amino acids. V was trimmed by 4 bases and J by 7 bases, leaving 18 bases between them. The rearrangement uses TRBV5-1 and TRBJ1-6, with D possibly matching TRBD1 (5 bases). Material: PBMCs or T cells enriched from blood (not recorded which). The receptor's source is a man aged 35-49 years who had recovered from COVID-19. The CDR3 nucleotides read TGCGCCAGCAGCGCGGACGGGTCCGGGGGGAATTCACCCCTCCACTTT. Its protein product is CASSADGSGGNSPLHF.